This entry describes one TCR beta chain. No cognate antigen has been identified for it. The input lacks base qualities; no much larger clone sits a single base away. The data belong to a study of immune evolution from preneoplasia to lung adenocarcinoma (dated by TCRdb to the early 2020s). The study in broad terms: HLA loss of heterozygosity was seen in roughly 6.6%, 14% and 36% of AIS, MIA and ADC lesions, and in no AAH lesions. The study combined immune gene expression, TCR sequencing and multiplex immunofluorescence to profile immune contexture across lung adenocarcinoma precursors and invasive adenocarcinoma. Resected precursor lesions (AAH, AIS, MIA) and invasive adenocarcinomas were compared against paired morphologically normal lung tissue. Sample size was determined by specimen availability and not by a prior power calculation. The immune data were integrated with whole exome sequencing and methylation data obtained from the same cohort of nodules. A total of under 60 patients with pulmonary nodules who underwent surgical resection were included in the overall cohort. TCR sequencing data were obtained from about 49 patients. According to the study, about 100 samples went through TCR sequencing. Class I HLA alleles were inferred from exome data with POLYSOLVER, and allele-specific HLA loss was detected with LOHHLA.

What the study reported, not specific to this receptor: The findings reflected association rather than direct causation, and larger cohorts with long-term follow-up and longitudinal biopsies were considered necessary. Top T cell clone frequencies were highest in normal lung and appeared to decrease progressively from AAH through AIS, MIA and invasive adenocarcinoma. KRAS-mutant nodules showed the highest T cell clonality compared with EGFR-mutant or double wild-type lesions. Because all patients came from Japan and China, whether the findings apply to Western populations was uncertain. Clonality was highest in normal lung, while later-stage lesions appeared to have lower clonality but higher T cell density and diversity.

Patients underwent resection in Japan or China between the mid-2010s and the late 2010s. The histologic diagnosis of each case was independently confirmed on H&E slides by two lung cancer pathologists. For nucleic acid extraction, premalignant or tumor cells were enriched by macro-dissection following pathologic assessment. DNA was isolated from FFPE tissue using the AllPrep DNA/RNA FFPE Kit. Using the immunoSEQ hsTCRbeta Kit, TCR beta CDR3 regions were sequenced from DNA. In the original analysis: TCR sequencing data were analysed with the ImmunoSEQ Analyzer. T cell clonality was defined as 1 minus Pielou's evenness, calculated on productive rearrangements. T cell diversity was measured with the inverse Simpson index on productive templates. T cell density was defined as TCR beta template counts normalized to usable DNA, with usable DNA estimated by amplification and sequencing of housekeeping genes. TCR metrics were compared across histologic stages using two-sided Kruskal-Wallis tests. This immuneACCESS table, as held by TCRdb, lists in-frame sequences with V and J called but not all clones. Of the missing ones, under half trace to an unresolved V gene in checked studies; the others have no known cause. The DNA was the basis for D and trimming; V, J and clone size are from that table. The sample table shows about 14,000 clones, and 80% to 90% are seen once. Approximately 4.5% of the sample is held by the ten biggest clonotypes.

The CDR3 has 17 amino acids, counting the end cysteine and phenylalanine. Only CDR3 DNA remains: 51 bases, in frame from the first base. V loses 2 bases, J loses 2 bases, and the germline ends lie 16 bases apart. Taken from the germline V gene, the CDR1 and CDR2 loops are MDHEN and SYDVKM. This chain joins TRBV28 to TRBJ2-1; the D gene assignment is perhaps TRBD1 or TRBD2, with each matching 6 bases. The sample comprised FFPE minimally invasive lung adenocarcinoma tissue. The sample's cell subset or site, from its label and the paper: micro-invasive lung adenocarcinoma (MIA). The receptor was derived from a person aged 70 to 85 with lung adenocarcinoma. The DNA reads as follows: TGTGCCAGCAGTTTAGGTAGGGGGGCGCCTCCCTACAATGAGCAGTTCTTC. Protein translation: CASSLGRGAPPYNEQFF.